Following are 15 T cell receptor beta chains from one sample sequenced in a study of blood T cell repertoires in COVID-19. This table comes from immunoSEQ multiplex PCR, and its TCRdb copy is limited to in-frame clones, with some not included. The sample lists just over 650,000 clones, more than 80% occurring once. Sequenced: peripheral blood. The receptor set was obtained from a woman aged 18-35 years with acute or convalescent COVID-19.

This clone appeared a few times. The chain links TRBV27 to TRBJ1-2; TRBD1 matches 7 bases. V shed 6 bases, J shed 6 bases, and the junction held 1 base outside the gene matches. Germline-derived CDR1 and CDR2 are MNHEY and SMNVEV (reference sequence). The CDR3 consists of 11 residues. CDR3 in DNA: TGTGCCAGCAGGGGGACAGATGGCTACACCTTC. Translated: CASRGTDGYTF.

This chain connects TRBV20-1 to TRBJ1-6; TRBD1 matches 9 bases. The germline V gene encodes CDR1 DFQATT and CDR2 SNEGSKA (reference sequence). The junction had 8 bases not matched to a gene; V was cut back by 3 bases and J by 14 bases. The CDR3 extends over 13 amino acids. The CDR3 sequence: CSASRTGGRSLHF. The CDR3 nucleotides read TGCAGTGCTAGTCGAACAGGGGGCAGGTCCCTCCACTTT.

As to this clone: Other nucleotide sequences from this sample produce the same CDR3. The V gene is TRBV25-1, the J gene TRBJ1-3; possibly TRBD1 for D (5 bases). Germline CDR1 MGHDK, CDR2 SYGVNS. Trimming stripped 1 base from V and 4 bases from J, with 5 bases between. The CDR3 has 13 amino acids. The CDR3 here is CASSEWGGNTIYF. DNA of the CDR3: TGTGCCAGCAGTGAATGGGGCGGAAACACCATATATTTT.

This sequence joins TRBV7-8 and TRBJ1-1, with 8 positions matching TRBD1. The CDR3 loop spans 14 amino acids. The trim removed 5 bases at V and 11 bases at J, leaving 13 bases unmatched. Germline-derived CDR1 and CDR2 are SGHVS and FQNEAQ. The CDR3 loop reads CASSKTGALTGAFF. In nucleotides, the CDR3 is TGTGCCAGCAGCAAGACAGGGGCTCTCACCGGCGCTTTCTTT.

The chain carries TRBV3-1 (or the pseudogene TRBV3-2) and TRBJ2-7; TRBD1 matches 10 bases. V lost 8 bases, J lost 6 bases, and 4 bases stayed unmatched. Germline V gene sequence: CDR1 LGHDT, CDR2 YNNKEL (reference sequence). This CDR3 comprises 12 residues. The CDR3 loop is CASGDRGGEQYF. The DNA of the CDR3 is TGTGCCAGCGGGGACAGGGGCGGCGAGCAGTACTTC.

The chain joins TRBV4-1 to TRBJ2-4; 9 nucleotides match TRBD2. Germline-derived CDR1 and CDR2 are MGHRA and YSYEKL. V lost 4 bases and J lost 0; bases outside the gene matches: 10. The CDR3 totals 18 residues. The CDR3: CASSPSASGVLAKNIQYF. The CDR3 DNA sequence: TGCGCCAGCAGCCCTTCTGCTAGCGGGGTGTTAGCCAAAAACATTCAGTACTTC.

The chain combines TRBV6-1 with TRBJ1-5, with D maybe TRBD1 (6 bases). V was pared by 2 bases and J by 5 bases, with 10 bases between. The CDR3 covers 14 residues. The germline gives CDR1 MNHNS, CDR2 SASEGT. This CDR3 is CASSENTGYQPQHF. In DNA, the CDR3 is TGTGCCAGCAGTGAAAATACAGGGTATCAGCCCCAGCATTTT.

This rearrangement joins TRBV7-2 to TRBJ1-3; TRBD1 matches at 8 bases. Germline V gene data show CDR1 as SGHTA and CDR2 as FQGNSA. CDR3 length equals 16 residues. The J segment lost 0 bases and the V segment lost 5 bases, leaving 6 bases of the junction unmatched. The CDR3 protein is CASSRRQGSSGNTIYF. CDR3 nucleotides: TGTGCCAGCAGCCGCCGACAGGGGAGCTCTGGAAACACCATATATTTT.

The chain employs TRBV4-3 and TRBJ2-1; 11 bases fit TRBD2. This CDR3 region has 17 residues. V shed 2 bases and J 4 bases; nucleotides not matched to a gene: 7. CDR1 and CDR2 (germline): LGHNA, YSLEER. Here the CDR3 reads CASSQFSGGASYNEQFF. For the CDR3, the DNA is TGCGCCAGCAGCCAATTTAGCGGGGGGGCGTCTTACAATGAGCAGTTCTTC.

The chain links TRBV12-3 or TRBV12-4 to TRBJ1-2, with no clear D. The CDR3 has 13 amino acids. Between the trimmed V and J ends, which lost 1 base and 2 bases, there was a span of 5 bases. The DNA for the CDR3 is TGTGCCAGCAGTTTAGTGGCCAACTATGGCTACACCTTC. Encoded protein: CASSLVANYGYTF.

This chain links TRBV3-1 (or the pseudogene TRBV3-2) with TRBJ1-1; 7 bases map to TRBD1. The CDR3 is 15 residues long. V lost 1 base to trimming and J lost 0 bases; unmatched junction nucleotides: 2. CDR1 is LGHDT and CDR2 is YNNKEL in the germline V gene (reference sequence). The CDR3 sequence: CASSQGDRVNTEAFF. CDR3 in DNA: TGTGCCAGCAGCCAAGGGGACAGAGTGAACACTGAAGCTTTCTTT.

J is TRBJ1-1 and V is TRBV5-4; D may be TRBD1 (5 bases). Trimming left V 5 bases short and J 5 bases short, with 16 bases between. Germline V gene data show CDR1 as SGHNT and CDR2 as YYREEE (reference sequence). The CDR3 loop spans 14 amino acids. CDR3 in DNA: TGTGCCAGCAGAACCCTCGGGGGGAGGACTGAAGCTTTCTTT. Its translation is CASRTLGGRTEAFF.

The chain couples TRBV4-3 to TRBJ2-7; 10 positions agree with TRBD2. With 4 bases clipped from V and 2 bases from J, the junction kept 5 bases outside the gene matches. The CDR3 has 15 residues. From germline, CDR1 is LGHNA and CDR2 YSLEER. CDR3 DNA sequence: TGCGCCAGCAGCCTCGGACTAGCGGAGACCTACGAGCAGTACTTC. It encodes CASSLGLAETYEQYF.

The CDR3 loop is CASSKVLSLAPVEFF. The CDR3 DNA is TGTGCCAGCAGCAAAGTTCTCTCATTAGCCCCAGTGGAGTTCTTC. The chain couples TRBV21-1 to TRBJ2-1; the DNA was not compared with TRBD2, the D call given in the table. TRBV21-1 is tagged as a pseudogene. The CDR3 has 15 amino acids.

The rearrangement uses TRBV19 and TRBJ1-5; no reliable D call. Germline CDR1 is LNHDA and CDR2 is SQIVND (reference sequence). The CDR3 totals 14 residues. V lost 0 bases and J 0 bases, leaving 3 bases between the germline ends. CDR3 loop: CASSIDRSNQPQHF. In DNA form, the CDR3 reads TGTGCCAGTAGTATAGATCGTAGCAATCAGCCCCAGCATTTT.